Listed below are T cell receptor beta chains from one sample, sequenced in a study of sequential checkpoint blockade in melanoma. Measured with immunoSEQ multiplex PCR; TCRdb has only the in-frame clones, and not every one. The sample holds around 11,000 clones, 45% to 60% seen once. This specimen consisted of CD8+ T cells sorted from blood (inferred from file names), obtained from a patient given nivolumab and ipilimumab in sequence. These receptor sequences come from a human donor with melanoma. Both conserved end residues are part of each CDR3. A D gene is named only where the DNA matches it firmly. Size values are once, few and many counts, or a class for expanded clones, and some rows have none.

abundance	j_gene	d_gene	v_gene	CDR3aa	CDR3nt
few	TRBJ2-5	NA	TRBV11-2	CASSLGRETQYF	TGTGCCAGCAGTCTAGGCCGGGAGACCCAGTACTTC
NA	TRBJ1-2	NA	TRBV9	CASSGETPLGYGYTF	TGTGCCAGCAGCGGCGAGACCCCACTAGGCTATGGCTACACCTTC
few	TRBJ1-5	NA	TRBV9	CASSGIGGQPQHF	TGTGCCAGCAGCGGGATCGGAGGACAGCCCCAGCATTTT
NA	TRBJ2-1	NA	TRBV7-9	CASSQDIYNEQFF	TGTGCCAGCAGCCAGGACATCTACAATGAGCAGTTCTTC
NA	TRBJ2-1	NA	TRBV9	CASSVDGGSSYNEQFF	TGTGCCAGCAGCGTAGACGGTGGGAGCTCCTACAATGAGCAGTTCTTC
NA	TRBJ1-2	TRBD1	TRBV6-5	CAISQDRDLYGYTF	TGTGCCATCAGCCAAGACAGGGACCTCTATGGCTACACCTTC
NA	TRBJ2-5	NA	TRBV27	CATGMPSGTQYF	TGTGCCACCGGGATGCCCTCCGGGACCCAGTACTTC
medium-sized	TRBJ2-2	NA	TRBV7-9	CASSLVSGLSNTGELFF	TGTGCCAGCAGCTTAGTAAGCGGACTTTCGAACACCGGGGAGCTGTTTTTT
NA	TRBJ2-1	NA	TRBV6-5	CASSYSTTGSGEQFF	TGTGCCAGCAGTTACTCGACCACAGGGTCCGGTGAGCAGTTCTTC
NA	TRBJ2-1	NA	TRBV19	CASSLRGYNEQFF	TGTGCCAGCTCCCTACGGGGGTACAATGAGCAGTTCTTC
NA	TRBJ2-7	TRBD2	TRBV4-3	CASSQGPSGAYEQYF	TGCGCCAGCAGCCAAGGACCTAGCGGGGCTTACGAGCAGTACTTC
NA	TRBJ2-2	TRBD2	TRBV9	CASSVTRTSYGELFF	TGTGCCAGCAGCGTAACCCGGACTAGTTACGGGGAGCTGTTTTTT
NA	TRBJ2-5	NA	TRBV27	CASSLIDGEFETQYF	TGTGCCAGCAGTTTAATTGATGGGGAGTTCGAGACCCAGTACTTC
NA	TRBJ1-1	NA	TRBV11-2	CASRYSAGLNTEAFF	TGTGCCAGCAGATACTCGGCAGGATTGAACACTGAAGCTTTCTTT
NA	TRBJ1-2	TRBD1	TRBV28	CASSFVDRAYLDGYTF	TGTGCCAGCAGTTTCGTTGACAGGGCTTACTTGGATGGCTACACCTTC
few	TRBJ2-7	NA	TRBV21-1	CASSERTSGRDEQYF	TGTGCCAGCAGCGAACGGACTAGCGGGAGGGACGAGCAGTACTTC
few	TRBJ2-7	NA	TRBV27	CASSLRGSYEQYF	TGTGCCAGCAGCCTCAGGGGATCCTACGAGCAGTACTTC
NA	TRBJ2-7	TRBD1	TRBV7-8	CASSLEGQGGYEQYF	TGTGCCAGCAGCCTAGAAGGACAGGGGGGGTACGAGCAGTACTTC
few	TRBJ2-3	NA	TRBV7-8	CASSLDPASARTDTQYF	TGTGCCAGCAGCTTAGACCCGGCTAGCGCCCGCACAGATACGCAGTATTTT
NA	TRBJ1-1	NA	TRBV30	CAWSPGHSENTEAFF	TGTGCCTGGAGCCCGGGACACTCGGAGAACACTGAAGCTTTCTTT
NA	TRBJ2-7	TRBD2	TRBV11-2	CASSSSGSPYEQYF	TGTGCCAGCAGCTCCAGCGGGAGTCCCTACGAGCAGTACTTC
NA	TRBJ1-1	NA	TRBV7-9	CASSLTGRGTEAFF	TGTGCCAGCAGCTTAACAGGGAGGGGGACTGAAGCTTTCTTT
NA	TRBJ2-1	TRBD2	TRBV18	CASSPPPAGGPNEQFF	TGTGCCAGCTCACCACCACCGGCGGGAGGGCCTAATGAGCAGTTCTTC
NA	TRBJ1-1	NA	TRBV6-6	CASSYSTAVLNTEAFF	TGTGCCAGCAGTTACTCGACTGCAGTACTGAACACTGAAGCTTTCTTT
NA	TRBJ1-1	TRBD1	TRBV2	CASSLDRVENTEAFF	TGTGCCAGCAGTTTGGACAGGGTCGAGAACACTGAAGCCTTCTTT